The clone carrying this T cell receptor (beta chain) has ten or more counts. The sample belongs to a study of human T cells and chemical hapten exposure. TCRdb called the RACE reads again in MiXCR, with one record for every CDR3 protein. The table shows about 99,000 distinct CDR3 sequences, with approximately 13% occurring only once. The time point denotes: patch test 1, 2 weeks after DPC sensitization. Specified treatment: therapeutic diphenylcyclopropenone sensitization with weekly scalp DPC. V was cut by 6 bases and J by 5 bases, with 10 bases left in between. From germline, CDR1 is MDHEN and CDR2 SYDVKM. This CDR3 has 12 residues.

This sample comprised whole blood, obtained in connection with sensitization to the hapten diphenylcyclopropenone (DPC). The receptor's source is a woman between 40 and 55 years old with alopecia areata. Some clones in this sample may be carry-over from other donors' samples. The chain links TRBV28 to TRBJ1-2; D is unclear. DNA of the CDR3: TGTGCCAGCAGCCGTCCTGTGTATGGCTACACCTTC. This encodes CASSRPVYGYTF.